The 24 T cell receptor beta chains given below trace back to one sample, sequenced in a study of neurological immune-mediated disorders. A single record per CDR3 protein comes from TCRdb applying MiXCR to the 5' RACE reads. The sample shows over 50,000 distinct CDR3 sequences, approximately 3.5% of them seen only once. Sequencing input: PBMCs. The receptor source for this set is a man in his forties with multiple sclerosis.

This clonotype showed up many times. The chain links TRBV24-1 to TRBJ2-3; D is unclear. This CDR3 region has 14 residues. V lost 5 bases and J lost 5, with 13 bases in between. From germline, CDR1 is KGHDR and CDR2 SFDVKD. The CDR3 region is CATSGTGPRDTQYF. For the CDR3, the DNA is TGTGCCACCAGTGGGACGGGTCCTAGAGATACGCAGTATTTT.

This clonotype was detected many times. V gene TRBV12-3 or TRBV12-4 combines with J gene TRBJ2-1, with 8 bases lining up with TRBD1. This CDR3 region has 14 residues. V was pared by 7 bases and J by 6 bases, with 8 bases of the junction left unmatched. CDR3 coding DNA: TGTGCCAGCATCCTGGGCCAGGGGGCCAATGAGCAGTTCTTC. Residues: CASILGQGANEQFF.

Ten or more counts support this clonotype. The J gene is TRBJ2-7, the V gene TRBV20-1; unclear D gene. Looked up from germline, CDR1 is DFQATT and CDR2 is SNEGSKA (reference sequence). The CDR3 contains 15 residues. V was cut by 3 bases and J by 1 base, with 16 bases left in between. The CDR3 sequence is CSASSAVANSYEQYF. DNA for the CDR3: TGCAGTGCTAGTTCGGCGGTTGCGAATTCCTACGAGCAGTACTTC.

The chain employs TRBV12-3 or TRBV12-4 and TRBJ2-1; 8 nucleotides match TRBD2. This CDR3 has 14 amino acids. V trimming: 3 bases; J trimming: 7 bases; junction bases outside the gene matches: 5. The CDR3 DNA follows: TGTGCCAGCAGTTTGTCGGGGGGGCGGAATGAGCAGTTCTTC. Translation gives CASSLSGGRNEQFF.

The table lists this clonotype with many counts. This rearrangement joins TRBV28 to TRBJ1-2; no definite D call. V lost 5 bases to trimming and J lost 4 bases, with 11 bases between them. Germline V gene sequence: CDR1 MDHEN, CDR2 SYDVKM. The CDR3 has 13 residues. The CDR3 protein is CASSRSYSYGYTF. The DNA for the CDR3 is TGTGCCAGCAGTCGCTCTTACAGCTATGGCTACACCTTC.

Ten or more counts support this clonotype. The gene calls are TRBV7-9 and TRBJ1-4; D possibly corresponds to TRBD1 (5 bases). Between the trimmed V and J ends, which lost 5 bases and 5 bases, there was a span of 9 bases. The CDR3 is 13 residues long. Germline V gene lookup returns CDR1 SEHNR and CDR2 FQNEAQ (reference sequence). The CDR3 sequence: CASSRGSNEKLFF. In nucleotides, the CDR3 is TGTGCCAGCAGCCGGGGCTCGAATGAAAAACTGTTTTTT.

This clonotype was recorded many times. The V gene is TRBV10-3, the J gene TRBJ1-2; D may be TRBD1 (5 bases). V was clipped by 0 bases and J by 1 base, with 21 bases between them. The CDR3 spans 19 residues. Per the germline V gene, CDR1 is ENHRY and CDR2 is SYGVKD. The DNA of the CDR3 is TGTGCCATCAGTGAGTCTGTATCCGCAGGGCCGAGGGTTAACTATGGCTACACCTTC. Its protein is CAISESVSAGPRVNYGYTF.

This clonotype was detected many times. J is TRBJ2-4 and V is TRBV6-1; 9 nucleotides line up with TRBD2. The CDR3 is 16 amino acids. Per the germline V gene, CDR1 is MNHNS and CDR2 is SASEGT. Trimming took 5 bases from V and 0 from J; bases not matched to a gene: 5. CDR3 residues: CASSFSGGLAKNIQYF. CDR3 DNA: TGTGCCAGCAGTTTTAGCGGGGGCTTAGCCAAAAACATTCAGTACTTC.

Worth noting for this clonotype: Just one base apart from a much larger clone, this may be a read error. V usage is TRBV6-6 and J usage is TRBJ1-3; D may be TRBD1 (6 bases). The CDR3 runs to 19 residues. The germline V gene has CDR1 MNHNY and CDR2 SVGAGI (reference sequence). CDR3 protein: CASSYTVFSDREYGKTIYF. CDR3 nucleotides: TGTGCCAGCAGTTACACAGTATTCTCGGACAGAGAATATGGAAAAACCATATATTTT.

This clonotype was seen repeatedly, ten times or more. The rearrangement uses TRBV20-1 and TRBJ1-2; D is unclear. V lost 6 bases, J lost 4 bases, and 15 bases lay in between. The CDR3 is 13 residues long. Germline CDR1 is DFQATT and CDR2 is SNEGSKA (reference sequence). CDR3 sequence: CSARGTHFYGYTF. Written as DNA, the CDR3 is TGCAGTGCACGGGGAACCCACTTCTATGGCTACACCTTC.

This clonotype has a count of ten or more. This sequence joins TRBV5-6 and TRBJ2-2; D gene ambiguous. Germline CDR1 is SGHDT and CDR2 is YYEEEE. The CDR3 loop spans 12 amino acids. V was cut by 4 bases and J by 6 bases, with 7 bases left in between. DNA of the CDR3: TGTGCCAGCAGCCGACCCCCCGGGGAGCTGTTTTTT. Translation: CASSRPPGELFF.

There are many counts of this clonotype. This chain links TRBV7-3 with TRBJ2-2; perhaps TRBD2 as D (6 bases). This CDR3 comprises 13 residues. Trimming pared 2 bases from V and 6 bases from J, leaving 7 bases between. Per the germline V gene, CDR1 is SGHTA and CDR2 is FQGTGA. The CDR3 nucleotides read TGTGCCAGCAGCTTACTAGCGTCCGGGGAGCTGTTTTTT. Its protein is CASSLLASGELFF.

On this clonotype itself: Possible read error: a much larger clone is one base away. For the CDR3, the DNA is TGTGCCAGCAGCTTATCGGGACAGAATAATGAAAAACTGTTTTTT. Protein product: CASSLSGQNNEKLFF. V and J are TRBV7-9 and TRBJ1-4; 7 bases align to TRBD1. After removal of 2 bases from V and 4 bases from J, the junction contained 4 bases not matched to a gene. This CDR3 has 15 residues. CDR1 SEHNR and CDR2 FQNEAQ come from the germline V gene (reference sequence).

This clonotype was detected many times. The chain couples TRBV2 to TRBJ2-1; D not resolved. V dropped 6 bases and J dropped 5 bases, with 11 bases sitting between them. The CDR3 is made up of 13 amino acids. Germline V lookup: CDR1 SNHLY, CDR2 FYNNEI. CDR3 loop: CASRGMEHNEQFF. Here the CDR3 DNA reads TGTGCCAGCAGGGGGATGGAGCACAATGAGCAGTTCTTC.

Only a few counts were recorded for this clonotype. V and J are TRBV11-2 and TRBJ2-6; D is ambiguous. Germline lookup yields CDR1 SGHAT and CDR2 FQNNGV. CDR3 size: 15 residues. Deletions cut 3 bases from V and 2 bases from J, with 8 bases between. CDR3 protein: CASSLSGPGANVLTF. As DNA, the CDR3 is TGTGCCAGCAGCTTGAGTGGTCCTGGGGCCAACGTCCTGACTTTC.

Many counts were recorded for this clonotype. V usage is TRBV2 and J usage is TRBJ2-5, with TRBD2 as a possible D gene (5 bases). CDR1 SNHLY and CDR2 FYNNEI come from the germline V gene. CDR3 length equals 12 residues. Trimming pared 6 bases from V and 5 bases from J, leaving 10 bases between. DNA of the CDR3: TGTGCCAGCAGGGAGGTGAGGGAGACCCAGTACTTC. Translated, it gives CASREVRETQYF.

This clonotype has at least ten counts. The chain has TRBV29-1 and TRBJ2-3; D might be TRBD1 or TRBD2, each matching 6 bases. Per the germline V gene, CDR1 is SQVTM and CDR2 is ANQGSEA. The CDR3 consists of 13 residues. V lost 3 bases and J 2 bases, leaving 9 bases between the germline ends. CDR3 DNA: TGCAGCGTTGACCGGGGGCACACAGATACGCAGTATTTT. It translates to CSVDRGHTDTQYF.

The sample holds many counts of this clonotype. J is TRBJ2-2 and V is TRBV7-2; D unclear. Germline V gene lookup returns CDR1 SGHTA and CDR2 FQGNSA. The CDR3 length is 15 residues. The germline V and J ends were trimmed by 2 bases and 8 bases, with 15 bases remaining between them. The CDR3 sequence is CASSLLTSDLGELFF. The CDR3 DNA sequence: TGTGCCAGCAGCTTATTGACATCGGACCTAGGGGAGCTGTTTTTT.

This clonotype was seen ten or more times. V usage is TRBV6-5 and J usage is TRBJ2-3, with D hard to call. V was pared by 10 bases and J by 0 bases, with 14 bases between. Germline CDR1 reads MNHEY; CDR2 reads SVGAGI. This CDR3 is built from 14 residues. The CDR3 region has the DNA TGTGCCACTACCCGGGCCCGTAGCACAGATACGCAGTATTTT. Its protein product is CATTRARSTDTQYF.

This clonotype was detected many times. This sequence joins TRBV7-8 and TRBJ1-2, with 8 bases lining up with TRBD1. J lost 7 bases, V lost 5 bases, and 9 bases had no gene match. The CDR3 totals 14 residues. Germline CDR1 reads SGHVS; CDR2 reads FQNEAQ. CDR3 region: CASSPQGAVGGYTF. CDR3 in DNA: TGTGCCAGCAGCCCGCAGGGGGCGGTGGGTGGCTACACCTTC.

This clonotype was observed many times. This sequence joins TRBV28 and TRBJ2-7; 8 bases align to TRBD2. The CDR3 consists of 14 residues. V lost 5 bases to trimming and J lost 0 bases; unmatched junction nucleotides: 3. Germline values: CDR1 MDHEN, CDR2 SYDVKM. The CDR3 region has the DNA TGTGCCAGCAGTACCGGGACTAGCTCCTACGAGCAGTACTTC. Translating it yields CASSTGTSSYEQYF.

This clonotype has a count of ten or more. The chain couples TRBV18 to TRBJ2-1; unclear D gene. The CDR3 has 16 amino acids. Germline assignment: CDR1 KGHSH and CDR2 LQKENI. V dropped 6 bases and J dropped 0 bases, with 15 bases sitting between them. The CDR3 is CASSFVNSRSYNEQFF. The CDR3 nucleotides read TGTGCCAGCTCGTTCGTTAACTCCCGCTCCTACAATGAGCAGTTCTTC.

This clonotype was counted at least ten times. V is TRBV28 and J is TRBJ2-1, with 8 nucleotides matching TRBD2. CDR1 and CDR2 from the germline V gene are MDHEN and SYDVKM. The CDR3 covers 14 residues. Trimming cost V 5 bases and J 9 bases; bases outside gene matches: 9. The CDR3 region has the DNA TGTGCCAGCAGTGCCCCGGGAGGGAAGGCTGAGCAGTTCTTC. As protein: CASSAPGGKAEQFF.

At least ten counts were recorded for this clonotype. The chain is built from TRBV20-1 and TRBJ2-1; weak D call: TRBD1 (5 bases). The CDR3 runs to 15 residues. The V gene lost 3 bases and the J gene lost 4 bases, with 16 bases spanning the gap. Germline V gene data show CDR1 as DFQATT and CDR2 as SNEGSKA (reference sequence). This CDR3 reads CSASPAGLTYNEQFF. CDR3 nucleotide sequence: TGCAGTGCTAGTCCGGCAGGGTTAACTTACAATGAGCAGTTCTTC.